This TCR beta chain was sequenced during a study of blood T cells in healthy people across ages. A few counts support this clonotype. The antigen is unknown. This CDR3 spans 14 amino acids. CDR1 and CDR2 from the germline V gene are DFQATT and SNEGSKA (reference sequence). V shed 3 bases and J 6 bases; nucleotides not matched to a gene: 6. General study findings and limits: Older age coincided with a roughly linear decline in TCR beta diversity per million T cells.

Next came a second PCR, run for roughly 6 to 11 cycles, which used a sample-barcoded 5' primer along with a J-beta primer mix. One entry per CDR3 protein, called by TCRdb with MiXCR from the 5' RACE reads. Of about a million distinct CDR3 sequences in the sample, approximately 50% were seen once. The chain uses TRBV20-1 and TRBJ2-7; 12 bases agree with TRBD2. Material for sequencing was blood. This clonotype originated in a woman aged 60-75 years in good health. The CDR3 region is CSARTSGRLSEQYF. Written as DNA, the CDR3 is TGCAGTGCTAGGACTAGCGGGAGACTTAGCGAGCAGTACTTC.